The 7 T cell receptor beta chains listed next were all sequenced from one sample in a study of response to subunit inactivated influenza vaccine. TCRdb ran MiXCR on the RT-PCR reads and lists one entry per CDR3 protein. The sample contains 500,000 to 600,000 distinct CDR3 sequences, 12% of which appear only once. Material: PBMCs from blood, obtained on the day of vaccination. The receptor set was obtained from a man between 50 and 59 years old who received an inactivated influenza vaccine.

The V gene is TRBV20-1, the J gene TRBJ2-7; 8 bases match TRBD2. Germline loops: CDR1 DFQATT, CDR2 SNEGSKA (reference sequence). This CDR3 has 14 amino acids. Trimming at V came to 4 bases and at J to 2 bases, leaving 7 bases not matched to a gene. The CDR3 is CSAKRREGAYEQYF. The CDR3 bases are TGCAGTGCTAAAAGACGGGAGGGAGCCTACGAGCAGTACTTC.

This sequence joins TRBV20-1 and TRBJ2-6; TRBD1 agrees at 8 bases. CDR3 length: 19 amino acids. The junction had 14 bases not matched to a gene; V was cut back by 2 bases and J by 2 bases. Germline CDR1 and CDR2: DFQATT and SNEGSKA (reference sequence). CDR3 region: CSARSVRTGTLAGANVLTF. Written as DNA, the CDR3 is TGCAGTGCTAGATCTGTTCGGACAGGGACTTTAGCTGGGGCCAACGTCCTGACTTTC.

This clonotype was counted between two and nine times. The rearrangement joins TRBV6-1 to TRBJ2-7; D remains unclear. The germline V gene has CDR1 MNHNS and CDR2 SASEGT. This CDR3 has 15 residues. V lost 0 bases and J 2 bases, leaving 11 bases between the germline ends. The CDR3 protein is CASSEASQKTYEQYF. DNA for the CDR3: TGTGCCAGCAGTGAAGCTTCCCAGAAAACCTACGAGCAGTACTTC.

This clonotype was observed at least ten times. V usage is TRBV12-3 or TRBV12-4 and J usage is TRBJ2-5; D is uncertain. CDR3 length: 12 amino acids. The V end was cut by 6 bases, the J end by 6 bases, with 11 bases between. CDR3 in amino acids: CASSRTRQTQYF. The CDR3, as DNA: TGTGCCAGCAGCCGAACTCGGCAGACCCAGTACTTC.

The table lists this clonotype with a few counts. The chain employs TRBV5-5 and TRBJ1-6, with 10 bases fitting TRBD1. Germline loops: CDR1 SGHKS, CDR2 YYEKEE (reference sequence). The CDR3 is 16 amino acids. After removal of 3 bases from V and 9 bases from J, the junction contained 9 bases not matched to a gene. This CDR3 reads CASSSSAGTGVSPLHF. CDR3 in DNA: TGTGCCAGCAGCTCCAGTGCCGGGACAGGGGTTTCACCCCTCCACTTT.

This chain links TRBV30 with TRBJ2-6; a possible D gene is TRBD2 (5 bases). The CDR3 length is 15 residues. Trimming cost V 4 bases and J 0 bases, with 10 bases left between them. The germline gives CDR1 GTSNPN, CDR2 SVGIG (reference sequence). CDR3 nucleotides: TGTGCCTGGACCCACGGAGGCTCTGGGGCCAACGTCCTGACTTTC. Protein sequence: CAWTHGGSGANVLTF. Full variable domain (missing parts from reference TRBV30 and TRBJ2-6): SQTIHQWPATLVQPVGSPLSLECTVEGTSNPNLYWYRQAAGRGLQLLFYSVGIGQISSEVPQNLSASRPQDRQFILSSKKLLLSDSGFYLCAWTHGGSGANVLTFGAGSRLTVL.

There are a few counts of this clonotype. The chain couples TRBV7-2 to TRBJ2-5; D unclear. The germline CDR1 and CDR2 sequences are SGHTA and FQGNSA. This CDR3 has 13 residues. V lost 1 base to trimming and J lost 5 bases, with 8 bases between them. This CDR3 reads CASSLGYAETQYF. CDR3 nucleotides: TGTGCCAGCAGCTTAGGTTATGCCGAGACCCAGTACTTC.